What follows describes a single T cell receptor beta chain. What it binds is not known. The data stem from a study of shared clonotypes between healthy human individuals. Whole-study results and caveats: Donor scarcity curtailed the genetic and exposure-history diversity represented herein.

The CDR3 extends over 15 amino acids. The germline V gene has CDR1 SQVTM and CDR2 ANQGSEA. V lost 3 bases and J 6 bases, leaving 20 bases between the germline ends. Repertoires were generated with immunoSEQ multiplex PCR, while TCRdb's copy carries only in-frame clones and drops some. The sample lists roughly 650,000 clones; more than 95% were seen once. The chain joins TRBV29-1 to TRBJ2-5; the D gene is possibly TRBD1 (5 bases). The sequence was collected from a woman in her 30s in good health. The sample consisted of naive CD4+ T cells sorted from blood. The subset denotes: CD45RA+ positively selected. CDR3 protein: CSVETRAGKVKTQYF. The DNA of the CDR3 is TGCAGCGTTGAGACTCGGGCAGGGAAAGTTAAGACCCAGTACTTC.